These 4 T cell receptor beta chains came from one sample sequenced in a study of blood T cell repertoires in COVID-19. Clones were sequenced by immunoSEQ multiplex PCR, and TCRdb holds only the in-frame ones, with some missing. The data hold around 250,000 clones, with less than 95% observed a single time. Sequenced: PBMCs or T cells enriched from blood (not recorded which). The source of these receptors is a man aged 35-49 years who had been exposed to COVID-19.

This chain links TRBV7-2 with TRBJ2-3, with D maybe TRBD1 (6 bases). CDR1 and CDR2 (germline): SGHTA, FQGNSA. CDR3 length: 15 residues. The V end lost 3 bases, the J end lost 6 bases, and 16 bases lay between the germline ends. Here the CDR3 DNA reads TGTGCCAGCAGCTTGGTACCTACAGGGACGGATACGCAGTATTTT. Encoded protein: CASSLVPTGTDTQYF.

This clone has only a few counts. For the CDR3, the DNA is TGTGCCAGCAGCCCCCGCGAGAGGGTACAGGGGGAGCAGTTCTTC. Amino acids: CASSPRERVQGEQFF. The chain couples TRBV13 to TRBJ2-1, with 7 nucleotides matching TRBD1. Trimming took 5 bases from V and 10 from J; bases not matched to a gene: 14. This CDR3 comprises 15 residues. Per germline, CDR1 PRHDT and CDR2 FYEKMQ (reference sequence). Combining the CDR3 with reference TRBV13 and TRBJ2-1 gives the whole variable domain AAGVIQSPRHLIKEKRETATLKCYPIPRHDTVYWYQQGPGQDPQFLISFYEKMQSDKGSIPDRFSAQQFSDYHSELNMSSLELGDSALYFCASSPRERVQGEQFFGPGTRLTVL.

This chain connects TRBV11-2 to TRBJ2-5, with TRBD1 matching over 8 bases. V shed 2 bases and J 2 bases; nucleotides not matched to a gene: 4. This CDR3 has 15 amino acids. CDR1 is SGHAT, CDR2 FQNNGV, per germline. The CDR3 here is CASSLPGTGQETQYF. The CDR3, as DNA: TGTGCCAGCAGCTTACCCGGGACAGGTCAAGAGACCCAGTACTTC.

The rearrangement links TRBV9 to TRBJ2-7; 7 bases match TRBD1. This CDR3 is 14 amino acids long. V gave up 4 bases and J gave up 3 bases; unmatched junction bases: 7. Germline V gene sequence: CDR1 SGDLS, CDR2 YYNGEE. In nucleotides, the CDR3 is TGTGCCAGCAGCCCTAGGGACAGTTACTACGAGCAGTACTTC. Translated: CASSPRDSYYEQYF. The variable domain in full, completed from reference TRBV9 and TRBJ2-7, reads DSGVTQTPKHLITATGQRVTLRCSPRSGDLSVYWYQQSLDQGLQFLIQYYNGEERAKGNILERFSAQQFPDLHSELNLSSLELGDSALYFCASSPRDSYYEQYFGPGTRLTVT.